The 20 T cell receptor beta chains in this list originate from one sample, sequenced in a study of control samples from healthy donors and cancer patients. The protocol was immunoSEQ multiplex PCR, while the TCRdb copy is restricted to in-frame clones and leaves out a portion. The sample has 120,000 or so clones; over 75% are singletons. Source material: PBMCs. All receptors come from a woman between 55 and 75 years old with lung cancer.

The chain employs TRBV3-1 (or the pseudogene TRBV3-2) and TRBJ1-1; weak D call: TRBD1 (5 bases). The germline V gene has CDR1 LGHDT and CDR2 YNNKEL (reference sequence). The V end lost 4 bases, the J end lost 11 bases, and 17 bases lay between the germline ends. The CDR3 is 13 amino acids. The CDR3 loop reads CASSLGADRYAFF. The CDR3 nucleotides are TGTGCCAGCAGCCTAGGGGCGGATCGATATGCTTTCTTT.

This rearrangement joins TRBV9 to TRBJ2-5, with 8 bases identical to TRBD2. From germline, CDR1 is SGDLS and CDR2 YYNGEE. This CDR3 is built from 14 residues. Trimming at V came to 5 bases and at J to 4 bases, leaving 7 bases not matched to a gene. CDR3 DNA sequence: TGTGCCAGCAGTCTCCCGGGAGGGGGAGAGACCCAGTACTTC. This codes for CASSLPGGGETQYF. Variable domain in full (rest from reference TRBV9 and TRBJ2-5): DSGVTQTPKHLITATGQRVTLRCSPRSGDLSVYWYQQSLDQGLQFLIQYYNGEERAKGNILERFSAQQFPDLHSELNLSSLELGDSALYFCASSLPGGGETQYFGPGTRLLVL.

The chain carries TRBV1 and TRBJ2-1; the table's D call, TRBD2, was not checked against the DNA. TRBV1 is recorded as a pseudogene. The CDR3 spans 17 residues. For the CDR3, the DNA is TGCACCAGCAGCCCTTCCTCGACTAGAACGTATTGTAATGAGCAGTTCTTC. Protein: CTSSPSSTRTYCNEQFF.

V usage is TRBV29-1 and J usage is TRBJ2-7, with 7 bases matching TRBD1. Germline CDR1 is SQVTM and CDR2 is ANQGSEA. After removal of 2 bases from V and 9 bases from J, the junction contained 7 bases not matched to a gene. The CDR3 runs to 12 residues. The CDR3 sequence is CSVERQGSSQYF. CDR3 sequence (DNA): TGCAGCGTTGAACGACAGGGTTCATCGCAGTACTTC.

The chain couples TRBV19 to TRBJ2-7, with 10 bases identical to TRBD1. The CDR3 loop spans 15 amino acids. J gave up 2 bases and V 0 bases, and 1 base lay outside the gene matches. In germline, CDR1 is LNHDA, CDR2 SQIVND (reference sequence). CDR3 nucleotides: TGTGCCAGTAGTATAGAGGGACAGGGGACCTACGAGCAGTACTTC. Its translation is CASSIEGQGTYEQYF. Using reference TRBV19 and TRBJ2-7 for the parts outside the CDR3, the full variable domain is DGGITQSPKYLFRKEGQNVTLSCEQNLNHDAMYWYRQDPGQGLRLIYYSQIVNDFQKGDIAEGYSVSREKKESFPLTVTSAQKNPTAFYLCASSIEGQGTYEQYFGPGTRLTVT.

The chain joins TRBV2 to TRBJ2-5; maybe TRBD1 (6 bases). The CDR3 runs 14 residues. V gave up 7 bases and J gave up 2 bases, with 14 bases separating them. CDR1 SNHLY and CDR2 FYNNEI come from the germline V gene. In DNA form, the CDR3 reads TGTGCCAGCAAAGGGGGAGACAGTCAAGAGACCCAGTACTTC. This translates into CASKGGDSQETQYF.

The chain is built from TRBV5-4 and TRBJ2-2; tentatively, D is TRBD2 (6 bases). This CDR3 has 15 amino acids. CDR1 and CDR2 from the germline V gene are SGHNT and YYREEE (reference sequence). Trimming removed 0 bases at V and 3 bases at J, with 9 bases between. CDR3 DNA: TGTGCCAGCAGCTTGGCGATAGCGGACACCGGGGAGCTGTTTTTT. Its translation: CASSLAIADTGELFF.

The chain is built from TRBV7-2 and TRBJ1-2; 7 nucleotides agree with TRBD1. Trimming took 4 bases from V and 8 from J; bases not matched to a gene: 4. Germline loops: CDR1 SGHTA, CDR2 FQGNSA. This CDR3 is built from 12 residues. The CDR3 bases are TGTGCCAGCAGCTCGACAGGGTACGGCTACACCTTC. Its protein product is CASSSTGYGYTF.

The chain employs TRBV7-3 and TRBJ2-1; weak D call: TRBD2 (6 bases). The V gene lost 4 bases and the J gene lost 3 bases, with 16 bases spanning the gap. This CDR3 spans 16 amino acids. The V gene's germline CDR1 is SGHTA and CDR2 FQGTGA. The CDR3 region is CASSSQPTRIYNEQFF. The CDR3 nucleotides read TGTGCCAGCAGCTCTCAACCGACTAGAATCTACAATGAGCAGTTCTTC.

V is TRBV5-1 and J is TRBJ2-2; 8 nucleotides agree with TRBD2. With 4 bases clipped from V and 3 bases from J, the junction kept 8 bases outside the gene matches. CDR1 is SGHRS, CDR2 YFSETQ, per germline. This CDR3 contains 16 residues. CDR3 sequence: CASSAAGGADTGELFF. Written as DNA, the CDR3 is TGCGCCAGCAGCGCCGCGGGAGGCGCAGACACCGGGGAGCTGTTTTTT. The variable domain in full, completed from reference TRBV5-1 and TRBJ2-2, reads KAGVTQTPRYLIKTRGQQVTLSCSPISGHRSVSWYQQTPGQGLQFLFEYFSETQRNKGNFPGRFSGRQFSNSRSEMNVSTLELGDSALYLCASSAAGGADTGELFFGEGSRLTVL.

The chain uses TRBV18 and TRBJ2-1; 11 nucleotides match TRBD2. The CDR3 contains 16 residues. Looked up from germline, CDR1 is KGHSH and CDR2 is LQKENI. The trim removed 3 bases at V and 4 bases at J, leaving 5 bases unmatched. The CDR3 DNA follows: TGTGCCAGCTCACCTCGTAGCGGGGGGGTGTACAATGAGCAGTTCTTC. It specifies CASSPRSGGVYNEQFF.

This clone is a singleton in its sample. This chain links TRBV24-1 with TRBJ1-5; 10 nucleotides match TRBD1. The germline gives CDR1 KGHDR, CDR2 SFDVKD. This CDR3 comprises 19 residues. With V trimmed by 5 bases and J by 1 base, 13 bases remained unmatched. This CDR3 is CATSAGLGTGVLSNQPQHF. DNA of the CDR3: TGTGCCACCAGTGCGGGTCTAGGGACAGGGGTCCTAAGCAATCAGCCCCAGCATTTT.

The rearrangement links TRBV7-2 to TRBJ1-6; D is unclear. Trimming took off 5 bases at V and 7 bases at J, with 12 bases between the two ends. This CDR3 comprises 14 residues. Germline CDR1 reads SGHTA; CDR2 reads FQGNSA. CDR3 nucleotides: TGTGCCAGCAGCCCGGCGGGATGGAATTCACCCCTCCACTTT. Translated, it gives CASSPAGWNSPLHF. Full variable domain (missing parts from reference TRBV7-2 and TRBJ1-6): GAGVSQSPSNKVTEKGKDVELRCDPISGHTALYWYRQSLGQGLEFLIYFQGNSAPDKSGLPSDRFSAERTGGSVSTLTIQRTQQEDSAVYLCASSPAGWNSPLHFGNGTRLTVT.

CDR3 loop: CASSYSGQGGPDTQYF. CDR3 DNA: TGTGCCAGCAGTTACTCGGGACAGGGGGGGCCAGATACGCAGTATTTT. V and J are TRBV6-2 or TRBV6-3 and TRBJ2-3; 11 bases are shared with TRBD1. This CDR3 is 16 amino acids long. Germline loops: CDR1 MNHEY, CDR2 SVGEGT. Trimming removed 0 bases from V and 4 bases from J; junction bases left unmatched: 3.

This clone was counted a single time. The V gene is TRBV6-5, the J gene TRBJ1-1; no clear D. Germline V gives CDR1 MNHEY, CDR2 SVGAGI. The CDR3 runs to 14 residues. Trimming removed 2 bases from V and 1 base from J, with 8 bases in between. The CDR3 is CASSYVSGNTEAFF. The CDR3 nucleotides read TGTGCCAGCAGTTACGTATCGGGGAACACTGAAGCTTTCTTT.

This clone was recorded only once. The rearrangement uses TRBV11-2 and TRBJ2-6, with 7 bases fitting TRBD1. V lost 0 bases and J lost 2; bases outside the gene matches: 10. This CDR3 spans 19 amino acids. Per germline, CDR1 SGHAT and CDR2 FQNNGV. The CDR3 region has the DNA TGTGCCAGCAGCTTAGATGGGGACAGAATCCTCACTGGGGCCAACGTCCTGACTTTC. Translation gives CASSLDGDRILTGANVLTF.

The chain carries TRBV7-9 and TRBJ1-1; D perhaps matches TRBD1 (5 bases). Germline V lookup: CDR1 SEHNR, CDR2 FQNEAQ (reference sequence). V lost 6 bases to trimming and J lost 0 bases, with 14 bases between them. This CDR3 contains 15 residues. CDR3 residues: CASSFGTRMNTEAFF. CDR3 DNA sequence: TGTGCCAGCAGTTTTGGGACCAGGATGAACACTGAAGCTTTCTTT.

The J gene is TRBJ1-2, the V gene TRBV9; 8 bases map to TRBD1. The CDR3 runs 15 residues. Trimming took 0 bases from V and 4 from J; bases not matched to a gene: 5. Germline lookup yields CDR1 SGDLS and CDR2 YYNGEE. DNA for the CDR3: TGTGCCAGCAGCGTAGGTAGACAGGGGACCTATGGCTACACCTTC. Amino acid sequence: CASSVGRQGTYGYTF. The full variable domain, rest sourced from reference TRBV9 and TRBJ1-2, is DSGVTQTPKHLITATGQRVTLRCSPRSGDLSVYWYQQSLDQGLQFLIQYYNGEERAKGNILERFSAQQFPDLHSELNLSSLELGDSALYFCASSVGRQGTYGYTFGSGTRLTVV.

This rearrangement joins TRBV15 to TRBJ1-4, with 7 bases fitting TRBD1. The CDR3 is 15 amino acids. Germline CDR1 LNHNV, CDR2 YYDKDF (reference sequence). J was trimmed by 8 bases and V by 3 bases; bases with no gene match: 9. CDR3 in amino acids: CATSRETGTMEKLFF. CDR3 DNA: TGTGCCACCAGCAGGGAGACAGGGACTATGGAAAAACTGTTTTTT. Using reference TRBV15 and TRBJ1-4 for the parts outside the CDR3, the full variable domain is DAMVIQNPRYQVTQFGKPVTLSCSQTLNHNVMYWYQQKSSQAPKLLFHYYDKDFNNEADTPDNFQSRRPNTSFCFLDIRSPGLGDTAMYLCATSRETGTMEKLFFGSGTQLSVL.

CDR3 DNA: TGTGCCAGCAGTGATGGGACAGGGGGTAACTATGGCTACACCTTC. Amino acids: CASSDGTGGNYGYTF. The gene calls are TRBV6-1 and TRBJ1-2; 11 positions match TRBD1. Germline V gene lookup returns CDR1 MNHNS and CDR2 SASEGT. V lost 3 bases to trimming and J lost 1 base; unmatched junction nucleotides: 1. The CDR3 length is 15 residues.